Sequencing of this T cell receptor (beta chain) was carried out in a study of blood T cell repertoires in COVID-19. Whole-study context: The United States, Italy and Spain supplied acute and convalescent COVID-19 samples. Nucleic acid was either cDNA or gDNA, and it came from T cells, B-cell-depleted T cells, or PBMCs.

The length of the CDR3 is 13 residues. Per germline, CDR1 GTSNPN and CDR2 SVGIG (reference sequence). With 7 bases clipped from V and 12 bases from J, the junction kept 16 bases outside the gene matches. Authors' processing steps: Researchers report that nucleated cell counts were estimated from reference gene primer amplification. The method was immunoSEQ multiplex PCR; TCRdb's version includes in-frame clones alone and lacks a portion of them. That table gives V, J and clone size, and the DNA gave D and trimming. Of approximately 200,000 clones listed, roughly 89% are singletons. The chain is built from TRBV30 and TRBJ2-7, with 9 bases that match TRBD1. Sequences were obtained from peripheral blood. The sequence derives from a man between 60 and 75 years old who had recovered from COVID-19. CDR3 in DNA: TGTGCCTTCTTCCGGGACAGGGAAAGAATCCCGTACTTC. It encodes CAFFRDRERIPYF.